This note documents a single T cell receptor beta chain sequence. The protocol was immunoSEQ multiplex PCR, while the TCRdb copy is restricted to in-frame clones and leaves out a portion. In the table there are over 75,000 clones, roughly nine tenths of which are singletons. The sample originates from a study of T cell responses to AZD1222 COVID-19 vaccine. Trimming removed 8 bases from V and 5 bases from J, with 19 bases in between. Germline CDR1 is MNHEY and CDR2 is SVGAGI. The CDR3 length is 14 residues. V is TRBV6-5 and J is TRBJ2-7; D may be TRBD2 (6 bases). The clonotype comes from an adult in good health. The sequencing here drew on peripheral blood, taken on day 0 of AZD1222 vaccination. The CDR3 spells CASSTLTGVHEQYF. The CDR3 bases are TGTGCCAGCTCAACCCTCACGGGAGTCCACGAGCAGTACTTC.